The 17 T cell receptor beta chains presented below share a single source sample, sequenced in a study of blood T cells in healthy people across ages. The use of a sample-barcoded 5' primer and a J-beta primer mix characterized a second PCR of roughly 6 to 11 cycles. TCRdb reprocessed the 5' RACE reads via MiXCR and lists one record per CDR3 protein. The repertoire has about 760,000 distinct CDR3 sequences, approximately 25% of them found once; the top ten carry 9.4%. These data also formed part of another study, on T cells of mothers and their children.

The sample was blood. The receptors stem from a boy younger than 18 in good health.

The chain has TRBV20-1 and TRBJ1-2, with 10 bases lining up with TRBD1. The CDR3 runs to 16 residues. Looked up from germline, CDR1 is DFQATT and CDR2 is SNEGSKA (reference sequence). J was trimmed by 7 bases and V by 0 bases; bases with no gene match: 11. The CDR3 protein is CSAREIIGDRGVGYTF. CDR3 DNA: TGCAGTGCTAGAGAGATCATAGGGGACAGGGGTGTTGGCTACACCTTC.

J is TRBJ2-4 and V is TRBV27; D gene ambiguous. The germline V and J ends were trimmed by 4 bases and 0 bases, with 7 bases remaining between them. CDR3 length equals 14 residues. Germline CDR1 MNHEY, CDR2 SMNVEV (reference sequence). CDR3 DNA: TGTGCCAGCAGTTCGAACTTAGCCAAAAACATTCAGTACTTC. It codes for CASSSNLAKNIQYF.

The sample holds one count of this clonotype. The chain is built from TRBV12-3 or TRBV12-4 and TRBJ1-4; D remains ambiguous. The germline V and J ends were trimmed by 2 bases and 8 bases, with 15 bases remaining between them. The CDR3 sequence is 15 residues long. The CDR3: CASSLSFFEGEKLFF. The CDR3 DNA sequence: TGTGCCAGCAGTTTAAGTTTTTTTGAGGGAGAAAAACTGTTTTTT.

This clonotype was found a few times. The rearrangement links TRBV6-5 to TRBJ2-7; D not resolved. This CDR3 contains 13 residues. V was cut by 11 bases and J by 1 base, with 15 bases left in between. Germline V gene sequence: CDR1 MNHEY, CDR2 SVGAGI. Written as DNA, the CDR3 is TGTGCCGGGCCAAGTGAAACATCCTACGAGCAGTACTTC. Protein sequence: CAGPSETSYEQYF.

The chain combines TRBV20-1 with TRBJ2-5; no clear D. From germline, CDR1 is DFQATT and CDR2 SNEGSKA (reference sequence). The V gene lost 3 bases and the J gene lost 13 bases, with 18 bases spanning the gap. The CDR3 has 12 amino acids. The CDR3: CSASQDPAQRYF. The CDR3 bases are TGCAGTGCTAGTCAGGACCCGGCGCAACGGTACTTC.

This clonotype appeared a few times. This sequence joins TRBV7-9 and TRBJ1-1; D is ambiguous. Germline V CDR1 and CDR2: SEHNR, FQNEAQ (reference sequence). This CDR3 is 13 amino acids long. The V gene lost 5 bases and the J gene lost 2 bases, with 9 bases spanning the gap. CDR3 bases: TGTGCCAGCAGCCCCAATATTAACACTGAAGCTTTCTTT. Protein: CASSPNINTEAFF. The variable domain in full, completed from reference TRBV7-9 and TRBJ1-1, reads DTGVSQNPRHKITKRGQNVTFRCDPISEHNRLYWYRQTLGQGPEFLTYFQNEAQLEKSRLLSDRFSAERPKGSFSTLEIQRTEQGDSAMYLCASSPNINTEAFFGQGTRLTVV.

The chain uses TRBV4-3 and TRBJ1-4; D might be TRBD1 (5 bases). The germline gives CDR1 LGHNA, CDR2 YSLEER. This CDR3 region has 15 residues. Trimming removed 3 bases at V and 8 bases at J, with 16 bases between. The CDR3 sequence: CASSHRGGGSEKLFF. In DNA, the CDR3 is TGCGCCAGCAGCCACAGAGGTGGGGGGAGCGAAAAACTGTTTTTT.

This clonotype was observed a few times. The junction shows a germline mismatch at one end, possibly a read error. The chain couples TRBV20-1 to TRBJ1-5; maybe TRBD1 (6 bases). CDR3 length: 14 residues. Germline CDR1 reads DFQATT; CDR2 reads SNEGSKA (reference sequence). The CDR3 loop is CSASPHRAGQPQHF. CDR3 nucleotide sequence: TGCAGTGCCAGTCCCCACAGGGCTGGGCAGCCCCAGCACTTT.

The chain employs TRBV28 and TRBJ1-5, with TRBD1 matching 7 bases. V shed 3 bases, J shed 3 bases, and the junction held 5 bases outside the gene matches. Germline V gene lookup returns CDR1 MDHEN and CDR2 SYDVKM. The CDR3 contains 15 residues. This CDR3 reads CASSLGQHNNQPQHF. CDR3 bases: TGTGCCAGCAGTTTGGGACAGCACAACAATCAGCCCCAGCATTTT.

The table lists this clonotype with a few counts. The rearrangement links TRBV11-2 to TRBJ2-3, with D maybe TRBD1 (10 bases). The CDR3 contains 23 residues. The V and J ends lost 2 bases and 2 bases respectively, with 35 bases between them. Germline lookup yields CDR1 SGHAT and CDR2 FQNNGV. The CDR3 region has the DNA TGTGCCAGCAGCTTACCCAGGGACAGGGGTGCTTTTTTAGCGGGAGCCTTCACAGATACGCAGTATTTT. It translates to CASSLPRDRGAFLAGAFTDTQYF.

This chain uses TRBV5-5 with TRBJ2-3, with TRBD1 identical over 7 bases. V dropped 0 bases and J dropped 0; count of bases not matched to a gene: 4. Looked up from germline, CDR1 is SGHKS and CDR2 is YYEKEE (reference sequence). The length of the CDR3 is 16 residues. Here the CDR3 reads CASSLGQGDSTDTQYF. Here the CDR3 DNA reads TGTGCCAGCAGCTTGGGACAGGGCGATAGCACAGATACGCAGTATTTT.

The V gene is TRBV29-1, the J gene TRBJ2-3; D ambiguous. The CDR3 is made up of 15 amino acids. Trimming took off 3 bases at V and 2 bases at J, with 15 bases between the two ends. Germline V gene sequence: CDR1 SQVTM, CDR2 ANQGSEA. CDR3 in DNA: TGCAGCGTTGATCAGGAATCCCGACTCACAGATACGCAGTATTTT. It encodes CSVDQESRLTDTQYF.

This clonotype was counted only a few times. J is TRBJ1-4 and V is TRBV5-1; no clear D gene. Germline CDR1 reads SGHRS; CDR2 reads YFSETQ. V gave up 1 base and J gave up 8 bases, with 21 bases separating them. The CDR3 totals 17 residues. The CDR3 reads CASSLSVLGLSPEKLFF. CDR3 in DNA: TGCGCCAGCAGCTTGTCGGTTTTAGGGTTGTCACCCGAAAAACTGTTTTTT.

The chain links TRBV19 to TRBJ2-4, with D perhaps TRBD1 (5 bases). The CDR3 consists of 15 residues. CDR1 is LNHDA, CDR2 SQIVND, per germline (reference sequence). Trimming took off 5 bases at V and 0 bases at J, with 11 bases between the two ends. The DNA of the CDR3 is TGTGCCAGTAGTTCGACAGAGCTAGCCAAAAACATTCAGTACTTC. Protein: CASSSTELAKNIQYF.

J is TRBJ2-4 and V is TRBV20-1, with a possible D match to TRBD2 (6 bases). The CDR3 is 14 amino acids. With 0 bases removed from V and 10 bases from J, the gap between germline ends came to 16 bases. The germline CDR1 and CDR2 sequences are DFQATT and SNEGSKA (reference sequence). CDR3 nucleotides: TGCAGTGCTAGAGATCGGCGGTCCGGGGGAATTCAGTACTTC. As protein: CSARDRRSGGIQYF.

This chain joins TRBV24-1 and TRBJ2-5; D perhaps matches TRBD1 (5 bases). The V end lost 5 bases, the J end lost 2 bases, and 17 bases lay between the germline ends. CDR1 and CDR2 from the germline V gene are KGHDR and SFDVKD. The CDR3 length is 16 residues. The DNA for the CDR3 is TGTGCCACCAGTGGGGTAGGAACAGGATTTCAAGAGACCCAGTACTTC. Translating gives CATSGVGTGFQETQYF.

The chain links TRBV7-6 to TRBJ2-1; 9 bases line up with TRBD2. This CDR3 is built from 15 residues. Trimming cost V 0 bases and J 7 bases; bases outside gene matches: 4. The V gene's germline CDR1 is SGHVS and CDR2 FNYEAQ. CDR3 nucleotides: TGTGCCAGCAGCTTAGCGGCGGGAGGGCCGAATGAGCAGTTCTTC. As protein: CASSLAAGGPNEQFF.